This is a list of T cell receptor beta chains from one sample in a study of OX40 agonist ivuxolimab in advanced cancers. Using immunoSEQ multiplex PCR, the repertoire was profiled, and TCRdb retains in-frame clones only, with some absent. The repertoire holds roughly 45,000 clones, with 85% to 95% as singletons. The sequenced sample was CD4+ or CD8+ T cells sorted from blood, obtained in a trial of the OX40 agonist ivuxolimab. The receptors were sampled from an adult with an advanced solid tumor such as melanoma, head and neck, liver or kidney cancer. Each CDR3 is given with its conserved first and last residue. Each record gives: J gene, D gene, V gene, clone size, CDR3 DNA, CDR3 protein. D genes are given only for firm matches. Rows give clone size only sometimes, using once, few, many, or a class for an expanded clone.

TRBJ1-5	-	TRBV2	-	TGTGCCAGCAGCGGAACCCGGACGACGTCCCGCAATCAGCCCCAGCATTTT	CASSGTRTTSRNQPQHF
TRBJ2-2	TRBD1	TRBV7-9	-	TGTGCCAGCAGCGCCTCAGGGGGAGCCGGGGAGCTGTTTTTT	CASSASGGAGELFF
TRBJ1-1	-	TRBV7-2	-	TGTGCCAGCAGGCTGTTGGGCACTGAAGCTTTCTTT	CASRLLGTEAFF
TRBJ1-3	-	TRBV4-2	-	TGTGCCAGCAGCCAAGAGTCCTACAGCTCTGGAAACACCATATATTTT	CASSQESYSSGNTIYF
TRBJ1-5	-	TRBV4-1	-	TGCGCCAGCAGCCAAGGCCCACGGGCAGGTCGTAATCAGCCCCAGCATTTT	CASSQGPRAGRNQPQHF
TRBJ1-1	-	TRBV13	-	TGTGCCAGCAGCCTCGAACGGAACACTGAAGCTTTCTTT	CASSLERNTEAFF
TRBJ1-1	TRBD1	TRBV19	few	TGTGCCAGTAGTTCAGGGGGGGGAGGCACTGAAGCTTTCTTT	CASSSGGGGTEAFF
TRBJ1-2	-	TRBV19	-	TGTGCCAGTAGTTCCCAGGAGACTAACTATGGCTACACCTTC	CASSSQETNYGYTF
TRBJ2-1	TRBD2	TRBV7-3	-	TGTGCCAGCAGCTCCTACGGGGGGGTCTCCTACAATGAGCAGTTCTTC	CASSSYGGVSYNEQFF
TRBJ2-7	-	TRBV25-1	-	TGTGCCAGCAGTGAATTAGAACAGACGAGCTCCTACGAGCAGTACTTC	CASSELEQTSSYEQYF
TRBJ1-4	-	TRBV11-2	-	TGTGCCAGCAGCTTGGCCCCTATTAAACTGTTTTTT	CASSLAPIKLFF
TRBJ2-5	-	TRBV28	-	TGTGCCAGCAGTTATCCCCAACAGGGATGGGAAGAGACCCAGTACTTC	CASSYPQQGWEETQYF
TRBJ1-4	-	TRBV29-1	-	TGCAGCGTTGGCCTCAGGGGTACGGCTAATGAAAAACTGTTTTTT	CSVGLRGTANEKLFF
TRBJ1-2	-	TRBV4-2	few	TGTGCCAGCAGCCAAACATTTGGCTACACCTTC	CASSQTFGYTF
TRBJ1-5	-	TRBV6-5	-	TGTGCCAGCAGCTCCGTGGCCGGCGGCAATCAGCCCCAGCATTTT	CASSSVAGGNQPQHF
TRBJ2-1	-	TRBV4-1	-	TGCGCCAGCAGCCAAGAGGGTCAGGGACACGGTGAGCAGTTCTTC	CASSQEGQGHGEQFF
TRBJ1-1	-	TRBV28	-	TGTGCCAGCAGTCCCGTGGGGGCGGGTGAAGCTTTCTTT	CASSPVGAGEAFF
TRBJ2-7	-	TRBV11-2	-	TGTGCCAGCAGCTCCAGACAAAGACAGATCTCCTACGAGCAGTACTTC	CASSSRQRQISYEQYF
TRBJ1-5	-	TRBV11-2	-	TGTGCCAGCAGCTTAGGGACCTCCGGCGGCAATCAGCCCCAGCATTTT	CASSLGTSGGNQPQHF
TRBJ2-1	TRBD1	TRBV7-9	-	TGTGCCAGCACCCGACAGGGGTCGGGCAATGAGCAGTTCTTC	CASTRQGSGNEQFF